A selection of T cell receptor beta chains follows, all from one sample in a study of radiotherapy plus CTLA-4 blockade in lung cancer. Libraries were prepared by immunoSEQ multiplex PCR; TCRdb keeps only in-frame clonotypes and omits some of them. The table lists tens of thousands of clones, around 85% of them singletons. Sequencing was performed on peripheral blood, taken from a patient treated with radiotherapy plus ipilimumab. These receptors all come from a human donor with non-small cell lung cancer who had a complete response to radiotherapy plus ipilimumab. Each CDR3 is given with its conserved first and last residue. D genes are given only for firm matches.

V gene	J gene	D gene	CDR3 protein
TRBV18	TRBJ1-1	.	CASSGLGGKDTEAFF
TRBV6-1	TRBJ1-2	TRBD1	CASSEVVRGIYGYTF
TRBV15	TRBJ1-3	.	CATSRVEFFSGNTIYF
TRBV5-6	TRBJ2-7	.	CASSFRRTDLGSYEQYF
TRBV7-9	TRBJ1-1	.	CASSLDNSNTEAFF
TRBV6-1	TRBJ1-1	.	CASSWTENTEAFF
TRBV5-4	TRBJ2-3	TRBD1	CASSPAGGDRSTDTQYF
TRBV9	TRBJ2-1	TRBD2	CASSAPLPGLAGYDEQFF
TRBV28	TRBJ1-5	TRBD1	CASSTPGQSNQPQHF
TRBV11-2	TRBJ2-1	.	CASSSSLLATEQFF
TRBV7-9	TRBJ1-1	.	CASSLAAGRGAFF
TRBV6-5	TRBJ2-1	TRBD2	CASSPPGRNYNEQFF
TRBV2	TRBJ2-7	.	CASSFGQIRSYEQYF
TRBV7-9	TRBJ2-3	TRBD2	CASSSYTGTTTSTDTQYF
TRBV6-5	TRBJ2-2	.	CASKGPRQVEGELFF
TRBV4-1	TRBJ1-5	TRBD1	CASSYRQGGDQPQHF
TRBV9	TRBJ2-7	.	CASSPGLARPYEQYF
TRBV6-6	TRBJ1-1	.	CATVVRGNTEAFF
TRBV7-2	TRBJ2-3	.	CASSLRGTSGGTQYF
TRBV6-1	TRBJ2-5	TRBD1	CASRRLTGVETQYF
TRBV7-9	TRBJ2-1	.	CASSLLGGASHEQFF
TRBV2	TRBJ1-2	TRBD1	CASSFQQGAGGYTF
TRBV4-3	TRBJ2-2	TRBD2	CASSQGLAGSGTGELFF
TRBV15	TRBJ2-5	TRBD2	CATSRDLPSGGEETQYF
TRBV11-3	TRBJ2-1	TRBD2	CASSLASGRWNEQFF
TRBV5-6	TRBJ2-5	.	CASSSDYSETQYF
TRBV29-1	TRBJ1-2	TRBD1	CSVEGALGQPYGYTF
TRBV27	TRBJ2-4	TRBD1	CASSLGQGIAKNIQYF
TRBV6-5	TRBJ2-2	TRBD1	CASSQGAGTGELFF
TRBV10-2	TRBJ1-1	.	CASSDGGRAGEAFF
TRBV7-8	TRBJ2-6	.	CASSNRVGANVLTF
TRBV29-1	.	TRBD1	CSALLSVGTGAPYEQYF
TRBV27	TRBJ2-5	TRBD1	CASSLRGDRDLKTQYF
TRBV7-2	TRBJ2-2	TRBD2	CASSSAGTSGNTGELFF
TRBV18	TRBJ2-5	TRBD1	CASSLRQGETQYF